This T cell receptor beta chain was identified during a study of human T cells and chemical hapten exposure. Overall study context: Patch tests delivered 0.01% DPC to the upper back and were evaluated at 6 days. General study findings and limits: The donor cohort had alopecia, so its immune response may not match that of healthy people. Sensitization with DPC brought no change to TCRs above 1 in 1000 in frequency.

Original data processing: Sequenced samples showed a median of approximately 100,000 TCRs each, with counts running from around 20,000 to 690,000. One entry per CDR3 protein results from TCRdb running MiXCR on the RACE reads. The authors' filters were not applied to this entry. The top ten clones hold around 3% of a sample with about 120,000 distinct CDR3 sequences, 13% of them seen once. As for time point: pre-sensitization, week 0. Treatment reported: therapeutic diphenylcyclopropenone sensitization with weekly scalp DPC. This clonotype was picked up a small number of times. The antigen is unknown. The clonotype was recovered from a young woman with alopecia areata. Some clones in this sample may be carry-over from other donors' samples. The source material was whole blood, sampled in connection with sensitization to the hapten diphenylcyclopropenone (DPC).

CDR3 nucleotide sequence: TGTGCCAGCAGCTTAGCGGGGGCAGGGTCACCCCTCCACTTT. Protein: CASSLAGAGSPLHF. This chain uses TRBV7-9 with TRBJ1-6; a weak D match, TRBD1 (6 bases). Per germline, CDR1 SEHNR and CDR2 FQNEAQ (reference sequence). This CDR3 spans 14 amino acids. V was pared by 0 bases and J by 10 bases, with 10 bases between.